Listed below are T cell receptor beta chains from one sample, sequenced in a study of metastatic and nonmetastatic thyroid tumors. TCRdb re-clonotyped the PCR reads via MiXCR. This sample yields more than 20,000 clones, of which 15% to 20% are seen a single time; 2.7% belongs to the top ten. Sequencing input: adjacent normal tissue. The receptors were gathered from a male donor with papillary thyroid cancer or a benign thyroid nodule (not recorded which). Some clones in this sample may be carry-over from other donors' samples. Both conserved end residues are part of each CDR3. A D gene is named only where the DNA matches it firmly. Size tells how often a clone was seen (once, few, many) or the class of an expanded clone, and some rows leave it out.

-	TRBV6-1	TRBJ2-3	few	TGTGCCATCAGTGACGGGGGTTTAAATACGCAGTATTTT	CAISDGGLNTQYF
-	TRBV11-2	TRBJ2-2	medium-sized	TGTGCCAGCAGCTTTCGGGGGAACACCGGGGAGCTGTTTTTT	CASSFRGNTGELFF
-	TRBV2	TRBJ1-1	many	TGTGCCAGCGGATACCGGACTGAAGCTTTCTTT	CASGYRTEAFF
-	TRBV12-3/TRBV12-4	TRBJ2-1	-	TGCGCCAGTGGGTGGTATGAGCAGTTCTTC	CASGWYEQFF
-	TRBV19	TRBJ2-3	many	TGTGCCAGTAGTTCCAGGGGCCCTACGCAGTATTTT	CASSSRGPTQYF
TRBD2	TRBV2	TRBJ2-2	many	TGTGCCAGCAGTGAGTTAGCGGGGCCCACCGGGGAGCTGTTTTTT	CASSELAGPTGELFF
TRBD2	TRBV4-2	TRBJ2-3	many	TGTGCCAGCAGCCAAGAAGGGGCTAGCGGGGGACGAGATACGCAGTATTTT	CASSQEGASGGRDTQYF
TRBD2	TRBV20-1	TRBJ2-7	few	TGCAGTGCTAGCCCCGGGACTAGCGGGGGGGAGCAGTACTTC	CSASPGTSGGEQYF
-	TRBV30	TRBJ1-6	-	TGTGCCTGGAGTTCTTTACAGGGTGTAGGATCACCCCTCCACTTT	CAWSSLQGVGSPLHF
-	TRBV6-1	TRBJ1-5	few	TGTGCCAGCAGCCGGGCAGGGAGCAATCAGCCCCAGCATTTT	CASSRAGSNQPQHF
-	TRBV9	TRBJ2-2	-	TGTGCCAGCAGCGTAGGCGAATACACCGGGGAGCTGTTTTTT	CASSVGEYTGELFF
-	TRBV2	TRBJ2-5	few	TGTGCCAGCACTAGACAGGTGGGTCCCCAAGATACCCAGTACTTC	CASTRQVGPQDTQYF
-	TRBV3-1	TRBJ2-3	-	TGTGCCAGCAGCCAATTTAGCACAGATACGCAGTATTTT	CASSQFSTDTQYF
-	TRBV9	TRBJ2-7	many	TGTGCCAGCAGCGTAGACGAGTTCCACGAGCAGTACTTC	CASSVDEFHEQYF
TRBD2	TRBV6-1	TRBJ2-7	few	TGTGCCAGCACCTACACAGCTAGCGGGAGTACTCACGAGCAGTACTTC	CASTYTASGSTHEQYF
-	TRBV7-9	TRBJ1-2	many	TGTGCCAGCAGCTTAGCGGCAGGGTATGGCTACACCTTC	CASSLAAGYGYTF
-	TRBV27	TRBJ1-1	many	TGTGCCAGCAGGCCGGCGACAGTGAACACTGAAGCTTTCTTT	CASRPATVNTEAFF
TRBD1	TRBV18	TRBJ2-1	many	TGTGCCAGCTCCCCCGACAGGGGGCGGACGAATGAGCAGTTCTTC	CASSPDRGRTNEQFF
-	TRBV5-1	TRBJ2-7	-	TGCGCCACCCGTGTGGTCTACGAGCAGTACTTC	CATRVVYEQYF
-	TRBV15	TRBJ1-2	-	TGTGCCACCAGCATGCATACCGTGACAGGAAAAAAGGATAACTATGGCTACACCTTC	CATSMHTVTGKKDNYGYTF
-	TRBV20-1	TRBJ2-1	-	TGCAGTGCTAGAGTCGGGGAGCCGCGGCAGTTCTTC	CSARVGEPRQFF
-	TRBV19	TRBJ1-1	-	TGTGCCAGTAGTATAACCAGGGGAAACACTGAAGCTTTCTTT	CASSITRGNTEAFF
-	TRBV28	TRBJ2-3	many	TGTGCCAGCAGTTTACGGAGATTCGGCGGGACCATCCACACAGATACGCAGTATTTT	CASSLRRFGGTIHTDTQYF
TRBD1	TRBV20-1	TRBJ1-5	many	TGCAGTGCTCGGACAGGGCCGTGGCAGCCCCAGCATTTT	CSARTGPWQPQHF
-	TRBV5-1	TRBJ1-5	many	TGCGCCAGCAGCTTGGGGGCGGGATATCAGCCCCAGCATTTT	CASSLGAGYQPQHF
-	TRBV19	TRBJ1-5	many	TGTGCCAGTAGTGGAGAGTCCGGGGGATGGCAGCCCCAGCATTTT	CASSGESGGWQPQHF
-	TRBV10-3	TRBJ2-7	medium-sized	TGTGCCATCAGTGACACAGGGTTGGGCTTCGAGCAGTACTTC	CAISDTGLGFEQYF
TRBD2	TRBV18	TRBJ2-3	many	TGTGCCAGCTCACCTCCGGGACTAGCGGGAGGGACAGATACGCAGTATTTT	CASSPPGLAGGTDTQYF
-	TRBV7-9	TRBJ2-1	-	TGTGCCAGCAGATCCGAGAGGAGCACGATTAACAATGAGCAGTTCTTC	CASRSERSTINNEQFF
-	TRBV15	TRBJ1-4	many	TGTGCCACCAGCCTAGGGGGTGGGGGTAATGAAAAACTGTTTTTT	CATSLGGGGNEKLFF
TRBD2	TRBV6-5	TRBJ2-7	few	TGTGCCAGCAGTTACACTAGCGGGACGTCCATCAGCTATTACGAGCAGTACTTC	CASSYTSGTSISYYEQYF
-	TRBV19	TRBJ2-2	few	TGTGCCAGTAGTATTCAGGGATTTAACACCGGGGAGCTGTTTTTT	CASSIQGFNTGELFF
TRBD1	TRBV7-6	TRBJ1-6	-	TGTGCCAGCAGCTTGGGAACAGGGGGGTCACCCCTCCACTTT	CASSLGTGGSPLHF
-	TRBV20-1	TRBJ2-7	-	TGCAGTGCTAGACCTTTTTCAGGCCCTCCCCTCGAGCAGTACTTC	CSARPFSGPPLEQYF
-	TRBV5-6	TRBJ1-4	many	TGTGCCAGCAGTATGGCAACTAATGAAAAACTGCTTTTT	CASSMATNEKLLF
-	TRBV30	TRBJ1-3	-	TGTGCCCGCGATAGACAGGAGGATTGGGCTGGAAACACCATATATTTT	CARDRQEDWAGNTIYF
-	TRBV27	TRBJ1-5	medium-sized	TGTGCCAGCAGTTTAGTCCCCCCCAGCAGGCCAGGGCCCCAGCATTTT	CASSLVPPSRPGPQHF
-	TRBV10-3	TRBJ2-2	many	TGTGCCATCAGTGAGTCAAACAACCGGAACACCGGGGAGCTGTTTTTT	CAISESNNRNTGELFF
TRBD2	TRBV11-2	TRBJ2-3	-	TGTGCCAGCAGCCGAGATAGGGGTAGCGGGAGGCGAAATACGCAGTATTTT	CASSRDRGSGRRNTQYF
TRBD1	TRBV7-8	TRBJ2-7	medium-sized	TGTGCCAGCAGCTTAGTGGACAGGGGGATCTACGAGCAGTACTTC	CASSLVDRGIYEQYF
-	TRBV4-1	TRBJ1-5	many	TGCGCCAGCAGCCAAGAAGGCGGGGCCGGTCAGCCCCAGCATTTT	CASSQEGGAGQPQHF
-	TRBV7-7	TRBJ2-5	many	TGTGCTAGCAGCCGGGGGAAGGGAAACCAAGAGACCCAGTACTTC	CASSRGKGNQETQYF
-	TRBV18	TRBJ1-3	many	TGTGCCAGCTCACCACAGGGTAGTGGAAACACCATATATTTT	CASSPQGSGNTIYF
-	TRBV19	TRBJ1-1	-	TGTGCCAGTAGTATGCAATACAGGGACACTGAAGCCTTCTTT	CASSMQYRDTEAFF
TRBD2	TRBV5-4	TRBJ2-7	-	TGTGCCAGCATCTCTAGCGGGGAAACATCCTACGAGCAGTACTTC	CASISSGETSYEQYF
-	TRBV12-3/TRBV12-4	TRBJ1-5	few	TGTGCCAGCATCCTTGTGGGAAATCAGCCCCAGCATTTT	CASILVGNQPQHF
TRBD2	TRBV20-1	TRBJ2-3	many	TGCAGTGCCGAAGGGGGACTAGCGGGGGACACAGATACGCAGTATTTT	CSAEGGLAGDTDTQYF
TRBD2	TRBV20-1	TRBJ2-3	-	TGCAGTGCCGGGGGGGTAGCGGCTTCAGATACGCAGTATTTT	CSAGGVAASDTQYF
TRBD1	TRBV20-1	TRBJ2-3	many	TGCAGTGCTACCGAGCGACAGGGGCGCACAGATACGCAGTATTTT	CSATERQGRTDTQYF
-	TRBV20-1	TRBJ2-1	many	TGCAGTGCTAGAGGGGGTCCGATCAATGAGCAGTTCTTC	CSARGGPINEQFF
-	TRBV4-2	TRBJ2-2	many	TGTGCCAGCAGCCCCCAGACAGGGAACACCGGGGAGCTGTTTTTT	CASSPQTGNTGELFF
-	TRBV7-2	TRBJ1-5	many	TGTGCCAGCAGCTCATCCACTCAGCAGCCCCAGCATTTT	CASSSSTQQPQHF
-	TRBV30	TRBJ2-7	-	TGTGCCTGGAGTAAAACGGACAATGTCCGCGAGCGGTACTTC	CAWSKTDNVRERYF
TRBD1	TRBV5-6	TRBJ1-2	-	TGTGCCAGCAGCTTGGGGACAGGGTATGGCTACACCTTC	CASSLGTGYGYTF
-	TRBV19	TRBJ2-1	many	TGTGCCAGTAGAACTCGGGACAACTCCTACAATGAGCAGTTCTTC	CASRTRDNSYNEQFF
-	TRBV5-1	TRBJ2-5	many	TGCGCCAGCAGCTTAGGGAAAGAGACCCAGTACTTC	CASSLGKETQYF
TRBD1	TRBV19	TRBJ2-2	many	TGTGCCAGTAGTATAGATCTTGGACAGGGGGCCGGGTACACCGGGGAGCTGTTTTTT	CASSIDLGQGAGYTGELFF